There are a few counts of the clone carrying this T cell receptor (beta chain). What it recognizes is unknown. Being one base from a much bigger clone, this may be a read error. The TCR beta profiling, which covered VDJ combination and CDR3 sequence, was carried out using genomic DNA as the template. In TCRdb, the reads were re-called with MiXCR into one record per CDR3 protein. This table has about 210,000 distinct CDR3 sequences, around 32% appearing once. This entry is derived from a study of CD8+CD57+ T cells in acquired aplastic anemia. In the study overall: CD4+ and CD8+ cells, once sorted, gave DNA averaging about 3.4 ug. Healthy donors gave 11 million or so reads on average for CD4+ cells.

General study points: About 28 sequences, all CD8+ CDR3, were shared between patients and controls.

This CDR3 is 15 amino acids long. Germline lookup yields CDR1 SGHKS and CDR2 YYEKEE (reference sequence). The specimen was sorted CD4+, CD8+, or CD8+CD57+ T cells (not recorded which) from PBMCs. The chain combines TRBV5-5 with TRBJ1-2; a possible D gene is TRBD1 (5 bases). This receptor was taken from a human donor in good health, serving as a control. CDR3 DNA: TGTGCCGGCAGCTATGCCTCCGGGACTCAGGATGGCTACACCTTC. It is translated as CAGSYASGTQDGYTF.